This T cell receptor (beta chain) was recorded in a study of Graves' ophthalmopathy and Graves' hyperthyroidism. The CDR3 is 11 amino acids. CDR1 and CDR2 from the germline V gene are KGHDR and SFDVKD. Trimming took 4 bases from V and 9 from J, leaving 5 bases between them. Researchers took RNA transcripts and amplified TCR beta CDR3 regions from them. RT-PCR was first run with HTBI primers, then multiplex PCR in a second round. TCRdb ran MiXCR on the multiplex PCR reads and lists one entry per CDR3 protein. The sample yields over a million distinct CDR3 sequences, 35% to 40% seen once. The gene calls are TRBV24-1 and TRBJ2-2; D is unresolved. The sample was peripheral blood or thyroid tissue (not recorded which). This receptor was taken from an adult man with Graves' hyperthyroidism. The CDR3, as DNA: TGTGCCACCAGTGACAAGAGGGAGCTGTTTTTT. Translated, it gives CATSDKRELFF.